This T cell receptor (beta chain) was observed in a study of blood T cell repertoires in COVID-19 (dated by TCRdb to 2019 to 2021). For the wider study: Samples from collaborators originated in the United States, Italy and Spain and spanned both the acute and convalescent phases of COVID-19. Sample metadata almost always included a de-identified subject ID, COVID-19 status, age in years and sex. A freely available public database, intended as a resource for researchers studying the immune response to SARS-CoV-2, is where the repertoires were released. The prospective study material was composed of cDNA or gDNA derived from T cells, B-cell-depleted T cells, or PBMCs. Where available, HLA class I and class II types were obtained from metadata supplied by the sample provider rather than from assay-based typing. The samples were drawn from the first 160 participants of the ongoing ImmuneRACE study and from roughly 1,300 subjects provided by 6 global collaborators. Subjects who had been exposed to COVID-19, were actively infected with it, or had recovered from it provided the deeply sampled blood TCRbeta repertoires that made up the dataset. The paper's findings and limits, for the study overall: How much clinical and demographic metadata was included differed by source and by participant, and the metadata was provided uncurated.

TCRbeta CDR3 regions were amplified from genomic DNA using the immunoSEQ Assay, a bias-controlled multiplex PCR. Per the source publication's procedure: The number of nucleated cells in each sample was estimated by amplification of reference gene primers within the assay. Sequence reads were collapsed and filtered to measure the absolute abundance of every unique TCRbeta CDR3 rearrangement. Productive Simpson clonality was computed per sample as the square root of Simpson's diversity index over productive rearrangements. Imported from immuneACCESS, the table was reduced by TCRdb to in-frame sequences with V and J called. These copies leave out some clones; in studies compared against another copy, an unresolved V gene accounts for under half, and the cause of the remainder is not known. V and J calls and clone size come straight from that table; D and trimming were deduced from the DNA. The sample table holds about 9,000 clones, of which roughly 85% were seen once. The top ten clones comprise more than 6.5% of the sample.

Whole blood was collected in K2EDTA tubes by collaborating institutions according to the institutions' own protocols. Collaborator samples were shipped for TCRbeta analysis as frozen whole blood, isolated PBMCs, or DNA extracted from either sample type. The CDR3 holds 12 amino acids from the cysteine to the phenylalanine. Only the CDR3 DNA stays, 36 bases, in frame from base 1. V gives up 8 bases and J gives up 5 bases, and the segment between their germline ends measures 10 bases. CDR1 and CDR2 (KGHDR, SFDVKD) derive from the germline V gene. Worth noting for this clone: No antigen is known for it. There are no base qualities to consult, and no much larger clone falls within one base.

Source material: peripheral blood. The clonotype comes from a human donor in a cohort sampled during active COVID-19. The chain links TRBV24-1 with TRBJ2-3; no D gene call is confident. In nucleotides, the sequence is TGTGCCACCAACTCAACTCTAGATACGCAGTATTTT. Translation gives CATNSTLDTQYF.